This is a list of T cell receptor beta chains from one sample in a study of cytomegalovirus exposure and HLA in healthy donors. The method was immunoSEQ multiplex PCR; TCRdb's version includes in-frame clones alone and lacks a portion of them. The table lists about 210,000 clones, with 0.75% to 1% in the top ten. Source material: PBMCs. The receptor source for this set is a woman aged 25 to 39 in good health and CMV-seropositive. The CDR3 runs from the conserved cysteine through the conserved F or W. D genes are given only for firm matches.

TRBJ2-5 - TRBV5-4 CASSPTSRVQETQYF TGTGCCAGCAGCCCTACGTCCAGGGTTCAAGAGACCCAGTACTTC
TRBJ1-1 TRBD1 TRBV28 CASSLFRTGEFDTEAFF TGTGCCAGCAGTTTATTCCGGACAGGGGAATTTGACACTGAAGCTTTCTTT
TRBJ1-6 TRBD1 TRBV5-1 CATKGGTGASPLHF TGCGCCACTAAAGGGGGGACAGGTGCCTCACCCCTCCACTTT
TRBJ2-7 TRBD2 TRBV4-3 CASSHSPSAGGHEQYF TGCGCCAGCAGCCATTCCCCCTCAGCGGGAGGTCACGAGCAGTACTTC
TRBJ1-1 - TRBV7-6 CASSSPGAGTEAFF TGTGCCAGCAGCTCCCCCGGGGCGGGGACTGAAGCTTTCTTT
TRBJ2-5 - TRBV6-1 CASSRVILNQETQYF TGTGCCAGCAGCCGGGTCATACTTAACCAAGAGACCCAGTACTTC
TRBJ1-2 - TRBV27 CASSEQENYGYTF TGTGCCAGCAGCGAACAGGAAAACTATGGCTACACTTTC
TRBJ2-1 - TRBV29-1 CSVGWGGDSYNEQFF TGCAGCGTTGGGTGGGGGGGCGACTCCTACAATGAGCAGTTCTTC
TRBJ1-2 - TRBV7-9 CASSLVGRGTYGYTF TGTGCCAGCAGCTTAGTGGGAAGGGGGACCTATGGCTACACCTTC
TRBJ2-7 - TRBV30 CAWSGFGQSTYEQYF TGTGCCTGGAGTGGGTTCGGACAGTCGACCTACGAGCAGTACTTC
TRBJ2-7 TRBD2 TRBV11-1 CASSPGTSNEQYF TGTGCCAGCAGCCCAGGGACTAGCAACGAGCAGTACTTC
TRBJ2-1 - TRBV30 CACPSEGANNEQFF TGTGCCTGCCCAAGCGAGGGAGCGAACAATGAGCAGTTCTTC
TRBJ2-1 TRBD1 TRBV18 CASSPGQVDGEQFF TGTGCCAGCTCACCAGGACAGGTAGACGGTGAGCAGTTCTTC
TRBJ2-7 TRBD2 TRBV27 CASSLSTSGRYEQYF TGTGCCAGCAGTTTATCGACTAGCGGCCGATACGAGCAGTACTTC
TRBJ1-2 - TRBV10-3 CAISESGGQGPYGYTF TGTGCCATCAGTGAGTCGGGGGGGCAGGGTCCCTATGGCTACACCTTC
TRBJ2-3 - TRBV5-1 CASSRVGGLARTDTQYF TGCGCCAGCAGCCGGGTGGGTGGGCTAGCACGCACAGATACGCAGTATTTT
TRBJ1-2 TRBD1 TRBV6-5 CASSGTGGLPYGYTF TGTGCCAGCAGCGGGACAGGGGGCTTGCCCTATGGCTACACCTTC
TRBJ2-1 TRBD1 TRBV7-7 CASSSDRVNEQFF TGTGCCAGCAGCTCGGACAGGGTAAATGAGCAGTTCTTC
TRBJ1-1 TRBD1 TRBV2 CASRDRGATEAFF TGTGCCAGCAGAGACAGGGGGGCCACTGAAGCTTTCTTT
TRBJ1-4 - TRBV5-1 CASSLRGSGGYEKLFF TGCGCCAGCAGCTTGCGAGGGTCAGGCGGGTATGAAAAACTGTTTTTT
TRBJ1-6 TRBD1 TRBV6-6 CASSYQGAGSPLHF TGTGCCAGCAGTTACCAGGGGGCGGGTTCACCCCTCCACTTT
TRBJ2-7 - TRBV11-2 CASSLVRGGYEQYF TGTGCCAGCAGCTTAGTCCGGGGAGGCTACGAGCAGTACTTC
TRBJ2-7 - TRBV27 CASRELGPTYEQYF TGTGCCAGCAGGGAACTAGGCCCGACCTACGAGCAGTACTTC
TRBJ2-7 TRBD1 TRBV9 CASSVGGRDRVSYEQYF TGTGCCAGCAGCGTAGGTGGCCGGGACAGGGTTAGCTACGAGCAGTACTTC
TRBJ2-5 TRBD2 TRBV9 CASSPRSSGGQETQYF TGTGCCAGCAGCCCCCGGTCTAGCGGGGGGCAAGAGACCCAGTACTTC
TRBJ1-2 - TRBV12-5 CASGLTRDGGEYGYTF TGTGCTAGTGGTTTGACCCGGGACGGAGGGGAGTATGGCTACACCTTC
TRBJ2-1 TRBD1 TRBV2 CASSVDRLGEQFF TGTGCCAGCAGTGTGGACAGGTTGGGTGAGCAGTTCTTC
TRBJ2-1 - TRBV5-4 CASSSYASSYNEQFF TGTGCCAGCTCCTCGTACGCGAGCTCCTACAATGAGCAGTTCTTC
TRBJ1-1 - TRBV15 CATSRLSLTGNTEAFF TGTGCCACCAGCAGGCTGAGCCTTACAGGGAACACTGAAGCTTTCTTT
TRBJ2-7 TRBD1 TRBV5-6 CASSPIWGQFYEQYF TGTGCCAGCAGTCCTATATGGGGACAGTTCTACGAGCAGTACTTC
TRBJ1-4 TRBD1 TRBV4-1 CASSQVNRGDEKLFF TGCGCCAGCAGCCAAGTGAACAGGGGGGATGAAAAACTGTTTTTT
TRBJ2-7 TRBD1 TRBV10-2 CASRTGTGTYEQYF TGCGCCAGCAGAACCGGGACAGGTACCTACGAGCAGTACTTC
TRBJ1-5 TRBD1 TRBV27 CASSLGQGGQPQHF TGTGCCAGCAGTTTAGGACAGGGAGGTCAGCCCCAGCATTTT
TRBJ2-3 - TRBV4-1 CASTLPGSDTQYF TGCGCCAGCACCCTACCGGGGTCAGATACGCAGTATTTT
TRBJ1-3 - TRBV18 CASSPRFSSEVSGNTIYF TGTGCCAGCTCACCACGCTTTAGTTCGGAGGTTTCTGGAAACACCATATATTTT
TRBJ2-1 - TRBV6-1 CASTEGREQFF TGTGCCAGCACTGAGGGGCGGGAGCAGTTCTTC
TRBJ2-7 - TRBV7-8 CASSLKGTGGYEQYF TGTGCCAGCAGCTTAAAAGGGACCGGGGGCTACGAGCAGTACTTC
TRBJ2-1 - TRBV5-1 CASSAMIDPGYNEQFF TGCGCCAGCAGCGCCATGATCGACCCGGGCTACAATGAGCAGTTCTTC
TRBJ2-3 TRBD2 TRBV27 CASSLRELMRDTQYF TGTGCCAGCAGTTTGCGGGAGTTAATGAGAGATACGCAGTATTTT
TRBJ2-7 - TRBV5-1 CASSSGTDSYEQYF TGCGCCAGCAGCTCCGGGACTGACTCCTACGAGCAGTACTTC
TRBJ2-7 - TRBV5-1 CASSLDISYEQYF TGCGCCAGCAGCCTGGACATATCCTACGAGCAGTACTTC
TRBJ1-5 - TRBV10-1 CASSESGDQPQHF TGCGCCAGCAGTGAGTCAGGGGATCAGCCCCAGCATTTT